The 5 T cell receptor beta chains below were found in one sample sequenced in a study of blood T cell repertoires in COVID-19. Measured with immunoSEQ multiplex PCR; TCRdb has only the in-frame clones, and not every one. Among about 300,000 clones listed, approximately 88% were seen once. The sample comprised peripheral blood. All receptors derive from a human donor with COVID-19, enrolled during active disease. The donor label of this sample is uncertain.

This chain connects TRBV19 to TRBJ1-3; a possible D gene is TRBD1 (6 bases). Germline CDR1 is LNHDA and CDR2 is SQIVND (reference sequence). The CDR3 loop spans 16 amino acids. V was cut by 7 bases and J by 0 bases, with 16 bases left in between. CDR3 coding DNA: TGTGCCAGTACCCGCCTCCGGGACAACTCTGGAAACACCATATATTTT. It translates to CASTRLRDNSGNTIYF.

The DNA of the CDR3 is TGTGCCAGCAGTGACAGGCTTATTAATCAGCCCCAGCATTTT. Translation gives CASSDRLINQPQHF. The V gene is TRBV2, the J gene TRBJ1-5, with no clear D. V lost 3 bases, J lost 4 bases, and 10 bases lay in between. The CDR3 has 14 residues. Per the germline V gene, CDR1 is SNHLY and CDR2 is FYNNEI.

The chain recombines TRBV14 with TRBJ2-7; D ambiguous. The CDR3 consists of 16 residues. Germline lookup yields CDR1 SGHDN and CDR2 FVKESK. Trimming took 0 bases from V and 3 from J, leaving 15 bases between them. The CDR3 DNA follows: TGTGCCAGCAGCCAAGATCTTTCGCGAGCTCTCTACGAGCAGTACTTC. Its protein is CASSQDLSRALYEQYF.

In nucleotides, the CDR3 is TGTGCCAGCACTCTCGTGTACGAGCAGTACTTC. It specifies CASTLVYEQYF. This chain links TRBV6-5 with TRBJ2-7; D ambiguous. CDR1 MNHEY and CDR2 SVGAGI come from the germline V gene. The CDR3 runs 11 residues. Trimming removed 7 bases at V and 4 bases at J, with 8 bases between.

This clone was detected only once. The chain couples TRBV18 to TRBJ1-1, with TRBD1 matching over 7 bases. The J segment lost 3 bases and the V segment lost 3 bases, leaving 4 bases of the junction unmatched. The CDR3 is made up of 14 amino acids. Germline values: CDR1 KGHSH, CDR2 LQKENI. In nucleotides, the CDR3 is TGTGCCAGCTCACCCAGACAGGGCGACACTGAAGCTTTCTTT. Translated: CASSPRQGDTEAFF.